A selection of T cell receptor beta chains follows, all from one sample in a study of somatic mutations in cytotoxic T cells in rheumatoid arthritis. Libraries were prepared by immunoSEQ multiplex PCR; TCRdb keeps only in-frame clonotypes and omits some of them. Among around 15,000 clones listed, 60% to 85% were seen once. The source material was CD8+ T cells sorted from blood. These receptors were taken from an adult with rheumatoid arthritis. CDR3s include the opening cysteine and the closing phenylalanine or tryptophan. The order of the fields is D gene, V gene, clone size, J gene, CDR3 DNA, CDR3 protein. The D gene is left open where the match is weak. Size tells how often a clone was seen (once, few, many) or the class of an expanded clone, and some rows leave it out.

d_gene: .
v_gene: TRBV27
abundance: .
j_gene: TRBJ2-7
CDR3nt: TGTGCCAGCAGTCATACCGGGACTGACCTGTTGCAGTACTTC
CDR3aa: CASSHTGTDLLQYF

d_gene: TRBD2
v_gene: TRBV9
abundance: once
j_gene: TRBJ2-5
CDR3nt: TGTGCCAGCAGCGTCAGCGGGAGGGCCCAAGAGACCCAGTACTTC
CDR3aa: CASSVSGRAQETQYF

d_gene: .
v_gene: TRBV7-6
abundance: .
j_gene: TRBJ2-2
CDR3nt: TGTGCCAGCAGCTTAGGCCCCCGGGAGCTGTTTTTT
CDR3aa: CASSLGPRELFF

d_gene: .
v_gene: TRBV11-2
abundance: .
j_gene: TRBJ2-1
CDR3nt: TGTGCCAGCAGCTTAGACCTTAGCTCCTACAATGAGCAGTTCTTC
CDR3aa: CASSLDLSSYNEQFF

d_gene: .
v_gene: TRBV5-4
abundance: .
j_gene: TRBJ1-3
CDR3nt: TGTGCCAGCAGCCCTGGTCGGGGTGATGGAAACACCATATATTTT
CDR3aa: CASSPGRGDGNTIYF

d_gene: TRBD2
v_gene: TRBV15
abundance: .
j_gene: TRBJ2-5
CDR3nt: TGTGCCACCAGCAGAGATGGGACTAGCGGGGAAGAGACCCAGTACTTC
CDR3aa: CATSRDGTSGEETQYF

d_gene: TRBD1
v_gene: TRBV27
abundance: .
j_gene: TRBJ1-4
CDR3nt: TGTGCCAGCAGTTTATCGAGACAGGGCTCCGGGAAAAATGAAAAACTGTTTTTT
CDR3aa: CASSLSRQGSGKNEKLFF

d_gene: .
v_gene: TRBV7-2
abundance: few
j_gene: TRBJ1-3
CDR3nt: TGTGCCAGCAGCTTAGATCCGAGCTCTGGAAACACCATATATTTT
CDR3aa: CASSLDPSSGNTIYF

d_gene: .
v_gene: TRBV30
abundance: once
j_gene: TRBJ1-2
CDR3nt: TGTGCCTGGATAACTCCCGATGCCTTCGGGGTCTATGGCTACACCTTC
CDR3aa: CAWITPDAFGVYGYTF

d_gene: TRBD1
v_gene: TRBV5-5
abundance: .
j_gene: TRBJ1-1
CDR3nt: TGTGCCAGCAGCGAAACAGGGGGAGCAGGCGACACTGAAGCTTTCTTT
CDR3aa: CASSETGGAGDTEAFF

d_gene: .
v_gene: TRBV2
abundance: .
j_gene: TRBJ2-7
CDR3nt: TGTGCCAGCAGTGAGGGCGGTAGCTCCTACGAGCAGTACTTC
CDR3aa: CASSEGGSSYEQYF

d_gene: .
v_gene: TRBV7-9
abundance: medium-sized
j_gene: TRBJ1-1
CDR3nt: TGTGCCAGCAGCTTAGCGCTAGGGGGGACTGAAGCTTTCTTT
CDR3aa: CASSLALGGTEAFF

d_gene: .
v_gene: TRBV6-6
abundance: .
j_gene: TRBJ2-3
CDR3nt: TGTGCCAGCAGTTACTCCGGGGCGGATACGCAGTATTTT
CDR3aa: CASSYSGADTQYF

d_gene: .
v_gene: TRBV13
abundance: few
j_gene: TRBJ2-7
CDR3nt: TGTGCCAGCAGCTTACTGGGGGCTGACGAGCAGTACTTC
CDR3aa: CASSLLGADEQYF

d_gene: .
v_gene: TRBV6-4
abundance: .
j_gene: TRBJ2-3
CDR3nt: TGTGCCAGCAGTGAAACGGGAGAAGGGGATACGCAGTATTTT
CDR3aa: CASSETGEGDTQYF

d_gene: .
v_gene: TRBV2
abundance: .
j_gene: TRBJ2-1
CDR3nt: TGTGCCAGCAGCCAATTAAGGGGCGCACCCGAATACAATGAGCAGTTCTTC
CDR3aa: CASSQLRGAPEYNEQFF

d_gene: .
v_gene: TRBV6-5
abundance: .
j_gene: TRBJ2-2
CDR3nt: TGTGCCAGCAGTGAATGGGAGTCCGGGGAGCTGTTTTTT
CDR3aa: CASSEWESGELFF

d_gene: .
v_gene: TRBV9
abundance: .
j_gene: TRBJ1-2
CDR3nt: TGTGCCAGCAGTTACGGGGGGGTTCCTGGCTACACCTTC
CDR3aa: CASSYGGVPGYTF

d_gene: .
v_gene: TRBV29-1
abundance: .
j_gene: TRBJ1-2
CDR3nt: TGCAGCGTTGGTTCCGGGACCAGGGAGTATGGCTACACCTTC
CDR3aa: CSVGSGTREYGYTF

d_gene: .
v_gene: TRBV28
abundance: .
j_gene: TRBJ1-1
CDR3nt: TGTGCCAGCAGTTTAAATCCGGATTCTGAAGCTTTCTTT
CDR3aa: CASSLNPDSEAFF